A selection of T cell receptor beta chains follows, all from one sample in a study of CD8 T cells in Susac syndrome. TCRdb passed the immunoSEQ multiplex PCR reads through MiXCR, listing each CDR3 protein once. The sample holds 200,000 to 250,000 distinct CDR3 sequences, about 90% seen once. Sample: CD8+ T cells from PBMCs. The source of these receptors is a human donor with multiple sclerosis. Each CDR3 is given with its conserved first and last residue. A D gene is named only where the DNA matches it firmly. A clone size is listed for some rows: how often the clone was seen (once, few, many), or a class if it is expanded.

TRBV3-1	TRBJ2-5	TRBD1	NA	TGTGCCAGCACCCCTCGGACAGGGAAAGAGACCCAGTACTTC	CASTPRTGKETQYF
TRBV2	TRBJ1-5	NA	NA	TGTGCCAGATCCCCCATCCGGGGGGGCAATCAGCCCCAGCATTTT	CARSPIRGGNQPQHF
TRBV7-2	TRBJ2-3	TRBD1	NA	TGTGCCAGCAGCCTCCCGGGGACAGGAGGTACAGATACGCAGTATTTT	CASSLPGTGGTDTQYF
TRBV7-9	TRBJ2-1	TRBD2	NA	TGTGCCAGCGGAGGGGCTACTACTAGCGCCAATGAGCAGTTCTTC	CASGGATTSANEQFF
TRBV7-2	TRBJ2-2	NA	NA	TGTGCCAGCAGCTTAGTTCTGGGGGGGCTCGGCGGGGAGCTGTTTTTT	CASSLVLGGLGGELFF
TRBV7-9	TRBJ1-2	NA	NA	TGTGCCAGCAGCCACACGGCGCCTTACGCGAGCTATGGCTACACCTTC	CASSHTAPYASYGYTF
TRBV12-5	TRBJ1-3	NA	NA	TGTGCTAGTGGTTTGGACGAAGAAAACACCATATATTTT	CASGLDEENTIYF
TRBV2	TRBJ2-1	TRBD2	NA	TGTGCCAGCAGTGAAACTCGGATCTACCTAGCGGGGGTGACCAATGAGCAGTTCTTC	CASSETRIYLAGVTNEQFF
TRBV4-1	TRBJ2-7	TRBD1	NA	TGCGCCAGCAGCGCGGCAGGGGGAGTCGAGCAGTACTTC	CASSAAGGVEQYF
TRBV12-3/TRBV12-4	TRBJ1-1	NA	NA	TGTGCCAGCAGTTTCTGGGGGGCCCTACCGAACACTGAAGCTTTCTTT	CASSFWGALPNTEAFF
TRBV9	TRBJ2-2	NA	NA	TGTGCCAGCAGCGTGGACGACAGTAACACCGGGGAGCTGTTTTTT	CASSVDDSNTGELFF
TRBV15	TRBJ1-3	NA	NA	TGTGCCACCAGCAGAGGGGTACAGAACCCCTCTGGAAACACCATATATTTT	CATSRGVQNPSGNTIYF
TRBV29-1	TRBJ1-2	TRBD1	NA	TGCAGCGGTGTGACAGGGAAAGGCTACACCTTC	CSGVTGKGYTF
TRBV5-1	TRBJ2-1	NA	NA	TGCGCCAGCTTCCGTGAGGGGAATGAGCAGTTCTTC	CASFREGNEQFF
TRBV29-1	TRBJ1-2	NA	NA	TGCAGCGTTTCCCAGGGGAATGGCTACACCTTC	CSVSQGNGYTF
TRBV7-3	TRBJ2-7	NA	NA	TGTGCCAGCAGCACAGGAGCTGGCGAGCAGTACTTC	CASSTGAGEQYF
TRBV11-2	TRBJ2-7	NA	NA	TGTGCCAGCAGCTTAGACAGGAGCTCCTACGAGCAGTACTTC	CASSLDRSSYEQYF
TRBV9	TRBJ2-1	TRBD2	NA	TGTGCCAGCAGCGCTATAGCGGGAGTTTCTTACTACAATGAGCAGTTCTTC	CASSAIAGVSYYNEQFF
TRBV6-5	TRBJ1-2	NA	NA	TGTGCCAGCAGCCCGGGGCCGTACTATGGCTACACCTTC	CASSPGPYYGYTF
TRBV5-6	TRBJ1-2	TRBD1	once	TGTGCCAGCAGCTTAGACAGGGACGTGTATGGCTACACCTTC	CASSLDRDVYGYTF
TRBV7-9	TRBJ2-5	NA	once	TGTGCCAGCAGTTCTCCGACTGGGCAAGAGACCCAGTACTTC	CASSSPTGQETQYF
TRBV13	TRBJ2-2	NA	NA	TGTGCCAGCAGCTTAGCGGGGGCCTTGAACACCGGGGAGCTGTTTTTT	CASSLAGALNTGELFF
TRBV19	TRBJ1-1	NA	NA	TGTGCCAGTAATTGGGGGGCGAGGAACACTGAAGCTTTCTTT	CASNWGARNTEAFF
TRBV9	TRBJ2-7	NA	NA	TGTGCCAGCAGCGTAGGGGGACAATTTTACGAGCAGTACTTC	CASSVGGQFYEQYF
TRBV24-1	TRBJ2-3	NA	NA	TGTGCCACCAGTGATTCCCTCGCGGACGGATCTAGCACAGATACGCAGTATTTT	CATSDSLADGSSTDTQYF
TRBV5-1	TRBJ2-3	NA	NA	TGCGCCAGCAGCTTGAAAACAGCCTACACAGATACGCAGTATTTT	CASSLKTAYTDTQYF
TRBV20-1	TRBJ1-1	NA	NA	TGCAGTGCTACTAAGAGAGGGAACACTGAAGCTTTCTTT	CSATKRGNTEAFF